Following are 8 T cell receptor beta chains from one sample sequenced in a study of T-cell reconstitution after alpha-beta-depleted transplantation in children. Unique molecular identifiers featured in how the TCRbeta library was prepared. In TCRdb, the PCR reads were re-called with MiXCR into one record per CDR3 protein. The sample has over 550,000 distinct CDR3 sequences; roughly a tenth are singletons. This specimen was PBMCs from the stem cell graft donor, taken from the stem cell graft. These receptors all stem from a human donor who donated a stem cell graft to a child with acute myeloid leukemia.

This clonotype was picked up many times. This chain joins TRBV5-1 and TRBJ2-1; 7 nucleotides match TRBD2. From germline, CDR1 is SGHRS and CDR2 YFSETQ. Trimming at V came to 4 bases and at J to 0 bases, leaving 4 bases not matched to a gene. CDR3 length: 15 amino acids. CDR3 DNA sequence: TGCGCCAGCAGCACAGCGGGAACCTCCTACAATGAGCAGTTCTTC. Amino acids: CASSTAGTSYNEQFF.

The rearrangement joins TRBV19 to TRBJ2-1; D is ambiguous. Germline CDR1 LNHDA, CDR2 SQIVND (reference sequence). The CDR3 is made up of 16 amino acids. The ends were cut back, 3 bases at V and 4 bases at J, with 16 bases in the middle. CDR3 DNA: TGTGCCAGTAGTATGGCCCACATGGGCTCTTACAATGAGCAGTTCTTC. This sequence encodes CASSMAHMGSYNEQFF. The full variable domain, rest sourced from reference TRBV19 and TRBJ2-1, is DGGITQSPKYLFRKEGQNVTLSCEQNLNHDAMYWYRQDPGQGLRLIYYSQIVNDFQKGDIAEGYSVSREKKESFPLTVTSAQKNPTAFYLCASSMAHMGSYNEQFFGPGTRLTVL.

This clonotype was found many times. The J gene is TRBJ1-5, the V gene TRBV6-8; D is perhaps TRBD1 (6 bases). V gave up 6 bases and J gave up 6 bases, with 18 bases separating them. The CDR3 runs to 15 residues. The germline CDR1 and CDR2 sequences are MNHGY and SAAAGT. CDR3 amino acids: CASSSTGPRGQPQHF. CDR3 bases: TGTGCCAGCAGCTCAACAGGGCCGAGGGGTCAGCCCCAGCATTTT.

This clonotype was seen repeatedly, ten times or more. V is TRBV21-1 and J is TRBJ2-1. TRBV21-1 is labeled a pseudogene. This CDR3 has 16 amino acids. CDR3 sequence reads: CASSKAPDSNYNEQFF. CDR3 nucleotides: TGTGCCAGCAGCAAAGCGCCGGATTCAAACTACAATGAGCAGTTCTTC.

This clonotype was seen a handful of times. The chain has TRBV6-5 and TRBJ2-1; D ambiguous. This CDR3 comprises 17 residues. CDR1 and CDR2 (germline): MNHEY, SVGAGI. V was shortened by 0 bases and J by 5 bases, with 17 bases between the two germline ends. CDR3 in DNA: TGTGCCAGCAGTTACTCGTCAGACCCTCTTCTAAACAATGAGCAGTTCTTC. As protein: CASSYSSDPLLNNEQFF.

This clonotype was counted only a few times. This chain connects TRBV14 to TRBJ2-1; D call uncertain. Germline V CDR1 and CDR2: SGHDN, FVKESK. Trimming took off 4 bases at V and 5 bases at J, with 12 bases between the two ends. The CDR3 sequence is 14 residues long. The CDR3 region has the DNA TGTGCCAGCAGCCCTCAATGGGTCAACAATGAGCAGTTCTTC. As protein: CASSPQWVNNEQFF.

The J gene is TRBJ1-5, the V gene TRBV20-1, with D perhaps matching TRBD1 (6 bases). CDR3 size: 16 residues. Germline assignment: CDR1 DFQATT and CDR2 SNEGSKA (reference sequence). Trimming removed 6 bases at V and 0 bases at J, with 18 bases between. CDR3 protein: CSAPTTGYHSNQPQHF. The CDR3 region has the DNA TGCAGTGCCCCAACGACAGGTTATCATAGCAATCAGCCCCAGCATTTT.

This clonotype was recorded at least ten times. The CDR3 region has the DNA TGTGCCAGCAGCTCCCTACTTGACAGGCGGGATCAGCCCCAGCATTTT. The encoded protein is CASSSLLDRRDQPQHF. The rearrangement uses TRBV7-9 and TRBJ1-5, with a possible D match to TRBD1 (6 bases). There are 16 residues in the CDR3. V lost 4 bases and J 5 bases, leaving 18 bases between the germline ends. CDR1 and CDR2 from the germline V gene are SEHNR and FQNEAQ (reference sequence).